This TCR beta chain was sequenced during a study of CXCR3-negative and CXCR3-positive naive CD8 T cells. As to this clonotype: Its antigen is unidentified.

The TRB libraries of cDNA were built by UMI-labeled 5' RACE. From its re-call of the 5' RACE reads, TCRdb lists each CDR3 protein once, without DNA. This sample's table has under 150,000 distinct CDR3 sequences. The CDR3 contains 15 residues. Study results and caveats: Naive cells with CXCR3 showed TRB CDR3s that were more hydrophobic than those in CXCR3-negative naive cells.

The source is a human donor in good health. Some clones in this sample may be carry-over from other donors' samples. This chain connects TRBV12-3 or TRBV12-4 to TRBJ2-1; TCRdb reports TRBD2, a call that lacks DNA to check it against. Sequencing was done on a sample of naive CXCR3+ CD8+ T cells from blood. The subset denotes: CD45RO-CCR7+CD27+CD95- naive CD8+ T cells expressing CXCR3 (TNR3+). CDR3 sequence reads: CATKGLAGDFDEQFF.